This TCR beta chain was identified during a study of cytomegalovirus exposure and HLA in healthy donors. The primer mix had 60 Vbeta and 13 Jbeta primers. Only in-frame clones appear in the TCRdb table, and some are missing; sequencing was by immunoSEQ multiplex PCR. Of some 95,000 clones listed, about four fifths are singletons. This CDR3 region has 15 residues. Between the trimmed V and J ends, which lost 5 bases and 5 bases, there was a span of 18 bases. CDR1 and CDR2 (germline): SGHNT, YENEEA. The J gene is TRBJ2-5, the V gene TRBV11-3; D perhaps matches TRBD2 (6 bases). This clonotype originated in a man aged 25-45 years in good health and CMV-seronegative. Input material: PBMCs. This chain's CDR3 is CASSAGTQLRETQYF. CDR3 nucleotides: TGTGCCAGCAGCGCCGGGACTCAACTAAGGGAGACCCAGTACTTC.